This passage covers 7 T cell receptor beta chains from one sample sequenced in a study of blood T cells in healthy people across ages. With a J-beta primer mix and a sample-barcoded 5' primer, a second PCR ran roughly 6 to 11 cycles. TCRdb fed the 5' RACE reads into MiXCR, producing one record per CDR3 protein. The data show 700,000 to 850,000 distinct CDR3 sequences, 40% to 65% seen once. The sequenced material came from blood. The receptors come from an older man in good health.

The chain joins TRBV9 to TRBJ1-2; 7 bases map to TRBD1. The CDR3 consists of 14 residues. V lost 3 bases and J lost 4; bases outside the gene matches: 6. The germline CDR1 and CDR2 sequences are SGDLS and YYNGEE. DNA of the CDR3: TGTGCCAGCAGCGACCCGACAGGGTTCTATGGCTACACCTTC. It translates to CASSDPTGFYGYTF.

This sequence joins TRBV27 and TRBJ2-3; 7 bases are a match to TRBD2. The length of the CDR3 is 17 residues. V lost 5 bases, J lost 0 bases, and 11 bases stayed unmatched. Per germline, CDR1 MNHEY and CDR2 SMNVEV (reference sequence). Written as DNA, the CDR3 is TGTGCCAGCAGTCCCCCCAGAGGGAGGGCTAGCACAGATACGCAGTATTTT. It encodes CASSPPRGRASTDTQYF.

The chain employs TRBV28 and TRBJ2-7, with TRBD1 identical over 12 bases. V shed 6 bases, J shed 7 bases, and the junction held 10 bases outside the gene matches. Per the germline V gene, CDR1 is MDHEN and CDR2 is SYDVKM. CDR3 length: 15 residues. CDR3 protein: CASSRDRGLYNEQYF. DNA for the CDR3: TGTGCCAGCAGCCGGGACAGGGGGCTCTACAATGAGCAGTACTTC.

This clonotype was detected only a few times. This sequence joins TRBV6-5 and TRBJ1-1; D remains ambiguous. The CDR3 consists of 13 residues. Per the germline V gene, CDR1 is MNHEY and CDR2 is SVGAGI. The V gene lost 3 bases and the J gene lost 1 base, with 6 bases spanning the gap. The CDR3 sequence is CASSYRSNTEAFF. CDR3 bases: TGTGCCAGCAGTTATCGGTCGAACACTGAAGCTTTCTTT.

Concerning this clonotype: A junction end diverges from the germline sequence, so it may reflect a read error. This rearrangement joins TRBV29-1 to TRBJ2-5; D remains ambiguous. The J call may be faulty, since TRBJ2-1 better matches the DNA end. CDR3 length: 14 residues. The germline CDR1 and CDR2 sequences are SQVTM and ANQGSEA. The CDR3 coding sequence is TGCAGCGTTGAAGATCGTAAGAACTACAATGGGCAGTTCTTC. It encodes CSVEDRKNYNGQFF.

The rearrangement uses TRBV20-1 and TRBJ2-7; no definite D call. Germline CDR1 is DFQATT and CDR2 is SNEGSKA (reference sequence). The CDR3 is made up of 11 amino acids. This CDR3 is CSFQAPDEQYF. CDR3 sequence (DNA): TGCAGCTTCCAGGCCCCCGACGAGCAGTACTTC.

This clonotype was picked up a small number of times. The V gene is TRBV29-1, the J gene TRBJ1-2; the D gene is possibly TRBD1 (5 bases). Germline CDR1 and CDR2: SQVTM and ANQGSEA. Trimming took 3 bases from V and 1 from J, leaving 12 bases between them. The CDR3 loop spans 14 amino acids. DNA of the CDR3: TGCAGCGTTGAGGGGGGGTATGATAACTATGGCTACACCTTC. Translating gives CSVEGGYDNYGYTF.